This TCR beta chain is from a study of vaccination effects on CD4 cells after COVID-19. About the research overall: The study obtained samples from a couple of convalescent patients 16 days and one week before vaccination. The study, taken as a whole, reports: Few convalescent patients, and no early post-infection timepoints, were available to the study.

V was trimmed by 6 bases and J by 0 bases, leaving 18 bases between them. Germline CDR1 MNHEY, CDR2 SMNVEV (reference sequence). This CDR3 has 17 amino acids. Turning to this clone: Its cognate antigen is unknown.

The assay was immunoSEQ multiplex PCR, and TCRdb's table has in-frame clones only and misses some. Of roughly 57,000 clones listed, 76% are singletons. Viral peptide pool expansion of antigen-specific CD4+ T cells preceded sequencing in the ViraFEST assay. The culture ran for roughly ten days before CD4+ T cells were isolated. SARS-CoV-2 infected the person between March and December 2020, as confirmed by PCR. This clonotype was sampled from a human donor who had a prior SARS-CoV-2 infection. The chain is built from TRBV27 and TRBJ2-1; D ambiguous. The input for sequencing was CD4+ T cells from PBMCs cultured with HIV peptides, taken before COVID-19 vaccination. The subset: HIV-1 Nef peptide pool negative control/reference culture. The CDR3 coding sequence is TGTGCCAGCAGCCGGATACCGACTCCGAGCTCCTACAATGAGCAGTTCTTC. It encodes CASSRIPTPSSYNEQFF.